A selection of T cell receptor beta chains follows, all from one sample in a study of blood T cell repertoires in COVID-19. Measured with immunoSEQ multiplex PCR; TCRdb has only the in-frame clones, and not every one. The profile shows around 200,000 clones, 80% to 90% of them singletons. Specimen: PBMCs or T cells enriched from blood (not recorded which). These receptors all stem from a middle-aged woman with acute COVID-19. Both conserved end residues are trimmed from each CDR3. Each record gives: V gene, D gene, CDR3 protein. The D gene is left open where the match is weak.

TRBV7-2 | . | ASSFSGGVPNYGYT
TRBV11-2 | TRBD2 | ASSSPGRGGIDEQF
TRBV2 | TRBD1 | ASLGQGAYGYT
TRBV7-8 | . | ASSLNQDLGIQY
TRBV5-1 | . | ASSLKAPYEQY
TRBV27 | TRBD1 | ARSPGQGARGYT
TRBV11-2 | . | ASSPFLEEKLF
TRBV6-6 | . | ASSYSAGGGDSPLH
TRBV5-6 | . | ASSLDQNQPQH
TRBV6-5 | TRBD2 | AGGGLVGRDTQY
TRBV7-6 | TRBD2 | ASSPGTSGRAYEQF
TRBV9 | TRBD2 | ASSGQAGGRETQY
TRBV6-5 | . | ASSPRVSTYEQY
TRBV7-2 | TRBD2 | ASSNLAGGPGEQF
TRBV9 | TRBD2 | ASSVESGTYNEQF
TRBV30 | TRBD2 | AWTRGASGSYEQY
TRBV10-2 | . | ASSRERSAGELF
TRBV7-9 | TRBD1 | ASSIDRGPVGNTEAF
TRBV10-1 | TRBD2 | ASSVTSGGTDTQY
TRBV5-1 | TRBD1 | ASSVDGTGYYEQY
TRBV2 | . | ASSEDTGSGKLF
TRBV6-5 | TRBD2 | ASRDTTSAAYEQY
TRBV5-6 | TRBD1 | ASSFVRTGFHEQY
TRBV15 | . | ATSKMQGIGNEQF
TRBV1 | . | TSSPPKRQNQETQY
TRBV30 | TRBD1 | AWNRGRDQPQH
TRBV11-2 | . | ASSLVIRRLSYNEQF
TRBV5-4 | . | ASSLGAGYGYT
TRBV25-1 | . | ASRQTGSNQPQH
TRBV29-1 | . | SVDIYEQF
TRBV7-9 | . | ASSLVDGVTGELF
TRBV28 | TRBD1 | ASNPRGQGSYNEQF
TRBV19 | TRBD1 | ASTDRGLREKLF
TRBV9 | TRBD2 | ASGRASEQY
TRBV19 | TRBD1 | ASNVGQGASPLH
TRBV28 | TRBD1 | ASSSTGDTQY
TRBV7-6 | . | ASSLVGGNEQF
TRBV3-1/TRBV3-2 | TRBD1 | ASSYWTGGNPF
TRBV5-1 | TRBD2 | ASSLGLAGVGNSYEQY
TRBV10-1 | . | ASSEGRGAATGELF
TRBV14 | . | ASSKLPYEQY
TRBV19 | . | ASSIPPLREAF
TRBV4-1 | . | ASSQTGGSPLH
TRBV4-2 | . | ASSQDQGQGYTEAF
TRBV12-5 | . | ASGLWVRAQDTQY
TRBV29-1 | . | SVTSGGSSYGYT